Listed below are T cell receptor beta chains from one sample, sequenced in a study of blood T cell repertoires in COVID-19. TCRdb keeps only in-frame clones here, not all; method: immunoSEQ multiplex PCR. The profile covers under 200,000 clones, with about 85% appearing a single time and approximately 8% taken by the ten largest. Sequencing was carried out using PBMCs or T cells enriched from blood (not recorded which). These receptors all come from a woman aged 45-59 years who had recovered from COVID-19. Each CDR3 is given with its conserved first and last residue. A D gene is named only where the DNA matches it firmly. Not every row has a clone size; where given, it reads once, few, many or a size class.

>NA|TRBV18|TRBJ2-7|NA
CASSVGTYYEQYF
TGTGCCAGCTCAGTTGGGACTTACTACGAGCAGTACTTC
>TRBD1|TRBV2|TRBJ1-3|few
CASRGDSQTVYF
TGTGCCAGCAGAGGGGACAGTCAAACAGTATATTTT
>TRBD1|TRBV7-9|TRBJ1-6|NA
CASSLEITGTGDGSPLHF
TGTGCCAGCAGCTTGGAGATCACCGGGACAGGGGATGGTTCACCCCTCCACTTT
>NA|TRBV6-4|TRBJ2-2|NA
CASRGAMNTGELFF
TGTGCCAGCAGGGGGGCCATGAACACCGGGGAGCTGTTTTTT
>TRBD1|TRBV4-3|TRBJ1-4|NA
CASSRGRGANNEKLFF
TGCGCCAGCAGCCGAGGCAGGGGGGCTAACAATGAAAAACTGTTTTTT
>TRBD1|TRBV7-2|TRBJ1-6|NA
CASSLADREVSPLHF
TGTGCCAGCAGCTTAGCGGACAGGGAGGTTTCACCCCTCCACTTT
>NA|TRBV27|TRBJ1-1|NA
CASRLVQGVTEAFF
TGTGCCAGCAGGTTAGTGCAAGGGGTGACTGAAGCTTTCTTT
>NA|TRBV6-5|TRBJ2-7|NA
CASSLQGYEQYF
TGTGCCAGCAGCCTACAGGGCTACGAGCAGTACTTC
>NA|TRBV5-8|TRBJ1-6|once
CASSLVSGFRANSPLHF
TGTGCCAGCAGCTTGGTATCAGGGTTCCGTGCGAATTCACCCCTCCACTTT
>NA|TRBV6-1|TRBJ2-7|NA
CASKPQGTGYEQYF
TGTGCCAGCAAACCCCAGGGTACGGGCTACGAGCAGTACTTC
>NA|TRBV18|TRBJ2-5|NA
CASSRERQETQYF
TGTGCCAGCTCACGAGAGCGCCAAGAGACCCAGTACTTC
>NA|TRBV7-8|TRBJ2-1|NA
CASSLARLEDNEQFF
TGTGCCAGCAGCTTAGCGCGTCTAGAAGACAATGAGCAGTTCTTC
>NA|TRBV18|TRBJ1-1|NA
CASSHRRRGSMNTEAFF
TGTGCCAGCTCGCACCGACGGCGGGGATCCATGAACACTGAAGCTTTCTTT
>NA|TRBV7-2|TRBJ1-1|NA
CASSPSGALGNTEAFF
TGTGCCAGCAGCCCCAGCGGAGCTTTGGGGAACACTGAAGCTTTCTTT
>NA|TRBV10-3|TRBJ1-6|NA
CAISELGLGDSPLHF
TGTGCCATCAGTGAGTTGGGTCTCGGAGATTCACCCCTCCACTTT
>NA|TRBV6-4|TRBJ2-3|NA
CASSDQGGRMDTQYF
TGTGCCAGCAGTGACCAGGGAGGAAGGATGGATACGCAGTATTTT
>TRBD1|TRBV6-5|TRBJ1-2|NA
CASSYGQGVKNGYTF
TGTGCCAGCAGTTACGGGCAGGGGGTGAAAAATGGCTACACCTTC
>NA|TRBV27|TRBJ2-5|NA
CASSLVRPRGGETQYF
TGTGCCAGCAGTTTGGTACGCCCCAGGGGTGGGGAGACCCAGTACTTC
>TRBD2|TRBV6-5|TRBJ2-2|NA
CASRKIAGTGELFF
TGTGCCAGCAGGAAGATAGCGGGAACCGGGGAGCTGTTTTTT
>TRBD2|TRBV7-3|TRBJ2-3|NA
CASSLRGDTDTQYF
TGTGCCAGCAGTCTGCGGGGGGACACAGATACGCAGTATTTT
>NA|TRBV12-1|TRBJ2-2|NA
CASSPRSGELFF
TGTGCCAGCAGCCCCAGGTCCGGGGAGCTGTTTTTT
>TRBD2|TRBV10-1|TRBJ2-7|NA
CASQRGDTSGWTYEQYF
TGCGCCAGCCAGAGGGGAGACACTAGCGGATGGACCTACGAGCAGTACTTC
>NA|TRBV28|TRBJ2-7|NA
CASSLGGYEQYF
TGTGCCAGCAGCCTGGGGGGCTACGAGCAGTACTTC
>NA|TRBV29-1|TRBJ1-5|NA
CSFRLSINQPQHF
TGCAGCTTCAGGCTTTCCATCAATCAGCCCCAGCATTTT
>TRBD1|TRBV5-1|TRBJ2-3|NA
CASSRGQGSTDTQYF
TGCGCCAGCAGTAGGGGACAGGGGAGCACAGATACGCAGTATTTT
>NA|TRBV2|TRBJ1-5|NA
CASSVQGRPQHF
TGTGCCAGCAGTGTACAGGGTCGGCCCCAGCATTTT
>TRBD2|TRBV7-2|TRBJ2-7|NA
CASSRNQGLERSYEQYF
TGTGCCAGCAGCCGTAATCAGGGACTAGAGAGATCCTACGAGCAGTACTTC